A selection of T cell receptor beta chains follows, all from one sample in a study of blood T cell repertoires in COVID-19. TCRdb keeps only in-frame clones here, not all; method: immunoSEQ multiplex PCR. The repertoire consists of around 43,000 clones, with around nine tenths occurring once and the leading ten covering 20% to 25%. The sample comprised peripheral blood. The source of these receptors is a man aged 45 to 65 with active COVID-19. The CDR3 runs from the conserved cysteine through the conserved F or W. The order of the fields is CDR3 DNA, CDR3 protein, clone size, CDR3 length, V gene, J gene, D gene. A D gene is named only where the DNA matches it firmly. Part of the rows lack a size; the others show once, few, many or a class for expanded clones.

TGTGCTAGTGGTTCCGGTTACGAGCAGTACTTC	CASGSGYEQYF	NA	11	TRBV12-5	TRBJ2-7	NA
TGTGCCAGCAGTTTAACTTCGGTGAACACCATATATTTT	CASSLTSVNTIYF	few	13	TRBV12-3/TRBV12-4	TRBJ1-3	NA
TGCGCCAGCAGCGTTACCCCCGGGGACAGGGAGGGCAATGAGCAGTTCTTC	CASSVTPGDREGNEQFF	NA	17	TRBV10-2	TRBJ2-1	TRBD1
TGTGCCAGCAGCTTTCGGCTAGCGGCCGATACGCAGTATTTT	CASSFRLAADTQYF	NA	14	TRBV7-2	TRBJ2-3	TRBD2
TGTGCCAGCAGCCGACTAGCGGGAGGGCCCTACGAGCAGTACTTC	CASSRLAGGPYEQYF	NA	15	TRBV3-1/TRBV3-2	TRBJ2-7	TRBD2
TGTGCCAGCAGCTTAGGGCAGGGGGCTTACTACGAGCAGTACTTC	CASSLGQGAYYEQYF	NA	15	TRBV7-7	TRBJ2-7	TRBD1
TGTGCCAGAAGCTTGTGGCTTTCCAATGAGCAGTTCTTC	CARSLWLSNEQFF	NA	13	TRBV5-3	TRBJ2-1	NA
TGTGCCAGCAGTTCCCCGGGACAGGGTCATTCACCCCTCCACTTT	CASSSPGQGHSPLHF	many	15	TRBV6-2/TRBV6-3	TRBJ1-6	TRBD1
TGTGCCAGCAGCCAAGACTGGGGCCTGAATGAGCAGTTCTTC	CASSQDWGLNEQFF	NA	14	TRBV14	TRBJ2-1	NA
TGTGCCAGCAGTTCTGCAGGGGGGTACCATAATTCACCCCTCCACTTT	CASSSAGGYHNSPLHF	few	16	TRBV28	TRBJ1-6	TRBD1
TGTGCCAGCAGCTTAGGGGGGCAGGGTGAGCAGTTCTTC	CASSLGGQGEQFF	NA	13	TRBV11-3	TRBJ2-1	NA
TGTGCCAGTAGTGGGGACAGGGTTTCAGATACGCAGTATTTT	CASSGDRVSDTQYF	NA	14	TRBV19	TRBJ2-3	TRBD1
TGTGCCAGCAATCCCCGGGACAGGGTTATTAATGAGCAGTTCTTC	CASNPRDRVINEQFF	once	15	TRBV19	TRBJ2-1	TRBD1
TGTGCCAGCAGGAGTCCCCCCCGGGGGTTGGAGGACATTCAGTACTTC	CASRSPPRGLEDIQYF	NA	16	TRBV21-1	TRBJ2-4	NA
TGTGCCAGTAGTATAGGGACAAGGAACACTGAAGCTTTCTTT	CASSIGTRNTEAFF	NA	14	TRBV19	TRBJ1-1	NA
TGTGCCAGCAGTGAAAGGGGGCTTGTGCAGCCCCAGCATTTT	CASSERGLVQPQHF	NA	14	TRBV6-1	TRBJ1-5	TRBD1
TGTGCCAGCAGTCACCGACAGGGATGGGCTTTCTTT	CASSHRQGWAFF	NA	12	TRBV12-3/TRBV12-4	TRBJ1-1	TRBD1
TGTGCCAGCAGTCGGACAGACTACGAGCAGTACTTC	CASSRTDYEQYF	once	12	TRBV12-3/TRBV12-4	TRBJ2-7	NA
TGTGCCAGCAGTGATCAGGGGGGACGTAACTATGGCTACACCTTC	CASSDQGGRNYGYTF	NA	15	TRBV6-1	TRBJ1-2	TRBD1
TGCGCCAGCAGACAGGAGGGCGAGCAGTACTTC	CASRQEGEQYF	NA	11	TRBV10-2	TRBJ2-7	NA
TGTGCCAGCAGCTGGGGGACAGGCAATGAGCAGTTCTTC	CASSWGTGNEQFF	NA	13	TRBV5-8	TRBJ2-1	TRBD1
TGTGCCAGCAGCTTGGGGGAGGGGTACAGTGGCAATCAGCCCCAGCATTTT	CASSLGEGYSGNQPQHF	NA	17	TRBV11-2	TRBJ1-5	NA
TGTGCCAGCAGCACACAGGGGGGCGACACTGAAGCTTTCTTT	CASSTQGGDTEAFF	NA	14	TRBV25-1	TRBJ1-1	TRBD1
TGTGCCAGCTCGACGGACAGCGCTGAAAAACTGTTTTTT	CASSTDSAEKLFF	NA	13	TRBV18	TRBJ1-4	NA
TGTGCCATCAGGACTAGCGGAGAGACCCAGTACTTC	CAIRTSGETQYF	NA	12	TRBV10-3	TRBJ2-5	TRBD2
TGCAGCGCAGGACTAGCGGGAGGGTTCCGGGGGGATACGCAGTATTTT	CSAGLAGGFRGDTQYF	NA	16	TRBV29-1	TRBJ2-3	TRBD2
TGTGCCAGCAGCTTAGTGGGCAGCAATCAGCCCCAGCATTTT	CASSLVGSNQPQHF	few	14	TRBV7-9	TRBJ1-5	NA
TGTGCCAGCAGCTTAGCAACAGGGGGCCGGCGGTTGAACTATGGCTACACCTTC	CASSLATGGRRLNYGYTF	NA	18	TRBV11-3	TRBJ1-2	TRBD1
TGTGCCAGCAGTCGCACAGGGTCGTCTGGGGCCAACGTCCTGACTTTC	CASSRTGSSGANVLTF	NA	16	TRBV27	TRBJ2-6	NA
TGTGCCAGCTCACCATACGGGAGCTCTGGAAACACCATATATTTT	CASSPYGSSGNTIYF	NA	15	TRBV18	TRBJ1-3	NA
TGTGCCAGTAGTCCGCGGGAGGGAATTCCCGGCGGAAACATTCAGTACTTC	CASSPREGIPGGNIQYF	NA	17	TRBV19	TRBJ2-4	TRBD2
TGTGTTCCGAAGGGAGGGGTGACAGGGGTCTACAATGAGCAGTTCTTC	CVPKGGVTGVYNEQFF	NA	16	TRBV2	TRBJ2-1	NA
TGTGCCAGCAGGCCCCGACTAGCGGGGCAAGAGACCCAGTACTTC	CASRPRLAGQETQYF	NA	15	TRBV2	TRBJ2-5	TRBD2
TGTGCCAGCAGCCCCGGGACAGGGACCGGGGAGCTGTTTTTT	CASSPGTGTGELFF	NA	14	TRBV5-5	TRBJ2-2	TRBD1
TGTGCCAGCAGTCCCGGGAGGGCCCTTTATAGCAATCAGCCCCAGCATTTT	CASSPGRALYSNQPQHF	NA	17	TRBV6-6	TRBJ1-5	NA